Below, 26 T cell receptor beta chains from the same sample are listed, as sequenced in a study of molecular identifiers for immune sequencing clone quantification. TCRdb reanalysed the PCR reads using MiXCR and keeps one entry per CDR3 protein. The data show about 630,000 distinct CDR3 sequences, about 25% seen once. Specimen: naive CD8+ T cells from blood, with Jurkat cell RNA spiked in. This sample's subset: FACS-sorted CD8+CD4-CCR7+CD45RA+ naive T cells. The origin of the receptors is a human donor in good health. Some libraries in this study had Jurkat cell RNA spiked in.

As concerns this clonotype: At one end, the junction sequence differs from germline, possibly due to a read error. V and J are TRBV5-3 and TRBJ2-1, with 7 bases lining up with TRBD1. TRBV5-3 falls under the ORF class, with uncertain function. The CDR3 has 17 amino acids. The CDR3 DNA reads TGTGCCAGCAGCTCGGGGTTCGGTAGGGGGCAAATAAATGAGCAGTTCTTC. Protein product: CASSSGFGRGQINEQFF.

The chain has TRBV30 and TRBJ2-7; D is perhaps TRBD1 (5 bases). Germline V gene data show CDR1 as GTSNPN and CDR2 as SVGIG (reference sequence). V lost 3 bases, J lost 4 bases, and 25 bases lay in between. The CDR3 extends over 17 amino acids. In nucleotides, the CDR3 is TGTGCCTGGAGCGTACCTCTAGGCGCGACTGGGGCGTACGAGCAGTACTTC. The encoded protein is CAWSVPLGATGAYEQYF.

This clonotype appeared a few times. The chain carries TRBV12-3 or TRBV12-4 and TRBJ1-1; 11 bases are a match to TRBD1. The V and J ends lost 8 bases and 4 bases, in that order; junction bases with no gene match: 6. The CDR3 runs to 14 residues. CDR3 DNA sequence: TGTGCCAGCTTATGGGGGACAGGGGGCACTGAAGCTTTCTTT. Its protein is CASLWGTGGTEAFF.

This sequence joins TRBV19 and TRBJ1-1; a possible D gene is TRBD1 (6 bases). CDR1 is LNHDA and CDR2 is SQIVND in the germline V gene (reference sequence). The CDR3 extends over 14 amino acids. V lost 7 bases and J lost 0, with 12 bases in between. Written as DNA, the CDR3 is TGTGCCAGTACCAACAGGGAGTTGAACACTGAAGCTTTCTTT. Its protein product is CASTNRELNTEAFF.

For this clonotype: No conserved phenylalanine or tryptophan is present at the end of the CDR3, so a read error is the likely explanation. The V call is TRBV27, the J call TRBJ2-1; TRBD1 might be the D (6 bases). The ends were cut back, 5 bases at V and 2 bases at J, with 13 bases in the middle. Germline values: CDR1 MNHEY, CDR2 SMNVEV (reference sequence). CDR3 length equals 15 residues. In DNA form, the CDR3 reads TGTGCCAGCAGTCCCCGACAGGACCCCTACAATGAGCAGTTCCTC. It translates to CASSPRQDPYNEQFL.

This clonotype was detected ten times or more. The rearrangement uses TRBV5-6 and TRBJ1-3, with D unresolved. Between the trimmed V and J ends, which lost 0 bases and 0 bases, there was a span of 10 bases. Germline CDR1 reads SGHDT; CDR2 reads YYEEEE. This CDR3 contains 16 residues. The CDR3 spells CASSLEIATSGNTIYF. The CDR3, as DNA: TGTGCCAGCAGCTTGGAAATAGCCACCTCTGGAAACACCATATATTTT.

About this clonotype itself: One base away lies a much larger clone, so this may be a sequencing read error. The V gene is TRBV5-6, the J gene TRBJ2-1, with D perhaps TRBD1 or TRBD2 (5 bases each). The CDR3 length is 15 residues. The germline V gene encodes CDR1 SGHDT and CDR2 YYEEEE. In nucleotides, the CDR3 is TGTGCCGGCAGCCTGGGGGTTAGCGCCTACAATGAGCAGTTCTTC. Translating it yields CAGSLGVSAYNEQFF.

This clonotype was picked up a small number of times. The genes are TRBV27 and TRBJ1-6; 8 nucleotides align to TRBD1. The CDR3 runs 13 residues. Germline V lookup: CDR1 MNHEY, CDR2 SMNVEV (reference sequence). Germline trimming cut 7 bases from V and 9 bases from J; bases unmatched to any gene: 5. CDR3 nucleotide sequence: TGTGCCAGCAAAGGACAGGGTTTTTCACCCCTCCACTTT. This codes for CASKGQGFSPLHF.

A remark on this clonotype: This may be a read error, as it is one base from a much larger clone. The J gene is TRBJ2-1, the V gene TRBV7-9; no definite D call. This CDR3 spans 14 amino acids. Germline-derived CDR1 and CDR2 are SEHNR and FQNEAQ (reference sequence). V lost 5 bases and J 10 bases, leaving 18 bases between the germline ends. The CDR3 spells CASSLGYGAYEQFF. The DNA for the CDR3 is TGTGCCAGCAGCCTAGGGTACGGAGCCTACGAGCAGTTCTTC. Together with reference TRBV7-9 and TRBJ2-1, the CDR3 gives the full variable domain: DTGVSQNPRHKITKRGQNVTFRCDPISEHNRLYWYRQTLGQGPEFLTYFQNEAQLEKSRLLSDRFSAERPKGSFSTLEIQRTEQGDSAMYLCASSLGYGAYEQFFGPGTRLTVL.

The genes are TRBV3-1 and TRBJ1-3; D unclear. CDR1 is LGHDT and CDR2 is YNNKEL in the germline V gene (reference sequence). The CDR3 extends over 16 amino acids. Trimming shortened V by 0 bases and J by 9 bases, and 18 bases separated the two germline ends. CDR3 in amino acids: CASSQERFGSGGTIYF. CDR3 DNA: TGTGCCAGCAGCCAAGAAAGGTTCGGTTCTGGAGGCACCATATATTTT.

This clonotype has more than one count but fewer than ten. V and J are TRBV13 and TRBJ1-5; 7 positions agree with TRBD1. Germline loops: CDR1 PRHDT, CDR2 FYEKMQ (reference sequence). V gave up 4 bases and J gave up 5 bases; unmatched junction bases: 5. The CDR3 length is 14 residues. CDR3 amino acids: CASSYGQADQPQHF. The CDR3 nucleotides read TGTGCCAGCAGCTACGGACAGGCGGATCAGCCCCAGCATTTT.

The rearrangement links TRBV11-2 to TRBJ1-5, with D possibly TRBD1 on 5 matching bases. V was cut by 6 bases and J by 5 bases, with 11 bases left in between. There are 13 residues in the CDR3. Germline V CDR1 and CDR2: SGHAT, FQNNGV. CDR3 nucleotides: TGTGCCAGCAGTAATAGGGGAGATCAGCCCCAGCATTTT. Residues: CASSNRGDQPQHF.

This clonotype has at least ten counts. The chain carries TRBV7-9 and TRBJ2-7, with 8 nucleotides matching TRBD1. Looked up from germline, CDR1 is SEHNR and CDR2 is FQNEAQ (reference sequence). The CDR3 has 17 residues. Trimming cost V 5 bases and J 2 bases; bases outside gene matches: 14. The chain's CDR3 is CASSPHLVGTGTYEQYF. CDR3 DNA: TGTGCCAGCAGCCCCCACTTGGTCGGGACAGGAACCTACGAGCAGTACTTC. Looking up the rest from reference TRBV7-9 and TRBJ2-7 gives the full variable domain: DTGVSQNPRHKITKRGQNVTFRCDPISEHNRLYWYRQTLGQGPEFLTYFQNEAQLEKSRLLSDRFSAERPKGSFSTLEIQRTEQGDSAMYLCASSPHLVGTGTYEQYFGPGTRLTVT.

The chain combines TRBV4-3 with TRBJ2-2; no firm D call. The V gene's germline CDR1 is LGHNA and CDR2 YSLEER. This CDR3 has 15 residues. Between the trimmed V and J ends, which lost 1 base and 1 base, there was a span of 7 bases. CDR3 sequence reads: CASSQGYKNTGELFF. The CDR3 nucleotides read TGCGCCAGCAGCCAAGGTTACAAGAACACCGGGGAGCTGTTTTTT.

This sequence joins TRBV5-5 and TRBJ1-2; D is unclear. The CDR3 spans 15 residues. Trimming removed 0 bases from V and 8 bases from J, with 17 bases in between. Germline CDR1 is SGHKS and CDR2 is YYEKEE (reference sequence). The CDR3 sequence: CASSLVAFGSDGYTF. CDR3 bases: TGTGCCAGCAGCTTGGTCGCCTTTGGGTCCGACGGCTACACCTTC.

This chain joins TRBV19 and TRBJ2-7; D not certain. From germline, CDR1 is LNHDA and CDR2 SQIVND (reference sequence). The CDR3 loop spans 15 amino acids. V gave up 3 bases and J gave up 2 bases, with 14 bases separating them. DNA of the CDR3: TGTGCCAGTAGTATGGGTTTGGGCCTGACCTACGAGCAGTACTTC. It translates to CASSMGLGLTYEQYF.

The sample holds many counts of this clonotype. The chain recombines TRBV6-2 or TRBV6-3 with TRBJ1-5, with TRBD1 identical over 8 bases. J lost 6 bases, V lost 4 bases, and 11 bases had no gene match. In germline, CDR1 is MNHEY, CDR2 SVGEGT. CDR3 size: 16 residues. The CDR3 here is CASSSGGFGIFQPQHF. CDR3 coding DNA: TGTGCCAGCAGTTCAGGGGGCTTTGGTATTTTTCAGCCCCAGCATTTT.

The CDR3 region has the DNA TGTGCCAGCAGTTCCCGCCGACAGGGGGAAAGCTATGGCTACACCTTC. It is translated as CASSSRRQGESYGYTF. The V call is TRBV12-3 or TRBV12-4, the J call TRBJ1-2, with 9 bases that match TRBD1. The CDR3 totals 16 residues. Trimming removed 4 bases from V and 4 bases from J; junction bases left unmatched: 10.

In its sample, this clonotype was seen a few times. This rearrangement joins TRBV9 to TRBJ2-7, with 7 nucleotides matching TRBD2. The junction had 11 bases not matched to a gene; V was cut back by 3 bases and J by 5 bases. CDR3 size: 15 residues. CDR1 and CDR2 from the germline V gene are SGDLS and YYNGEE. CDR3 loop: CASSGPGGSPHEQYF. CDR3 coding DNA: TGTGCCAGCAGCGGCCCGGGGGGATCCCCCCACGAGCAGTACTTC.

This clonotype was seen more than once but under ten times. This rearrangement joins TRBV4-2 to TRBJ2-3, with TRBD2 matching 10 bases. Germline values: CDR1 LGHNA, CDR2 YNFKEQ. The J segment lost 4 bases and the V segment lost 4 bases, leaving 11 bases of the junction unmatched. This CDR3 is 17 amino acids long. Here the CDR3 DNA reads TGTGCCAGCAGCCTGGACGTGCTAGCGGGAGTTGCAGATACGCAGTATTTT. This encodes CASSLDVLAGVADTQYF.

With regard to this clonotype: A much larger clone is a single base away; this may be a read error. The chain recombines TRBV9 with TRBJ2-3, with no clear D. The V gene's germline CDR1 is SGDLS and CDR2 YYNGEE. The germline V and J ends were trimmed by 0 bases and 2 bases, with 10 bases remaining between them. This CDR3 region has 15 residues. The CDR3 loop reads CASSVAPRLTDTQYF. The CDR3, as DNA: TGTGCCAGCAGCGTAGCTCCGAGACTCACAGATACGCAGTATTTT.

The rearrangement links TRBV7-9 to TRBJ2-2; maybe TRBD2 (5 bases). CDR3 size: 15 residues. Deletions cut 1 base from V and 6 bases from J, with 12 bases between. The germline gives CDR1 SEHNR, CDR2 FQNEAQ (reference sequence). DNA of the CDR3: TGTGCCAGCAGCTTAGAGAGAGGGTACGCCGGGGAGCTGTTTTTT. Protein sequence: CASSLERGYAGELFF. Full variable domain (remainder filled in from reference TRBV7-9 and TRBJ2-2): DTGVSQNPRHKITKRGQNVTFRCDPISEHNRLYWYRQTLGQGPEFLTYFQNEAQLEKSRLLSDRFSAERPKGSFSTLEIQRTEQGDSAMYLCASSLERGYAGELFFGEGSRLTVL.

The rearrangement uses TRBV19 and TRBJ2-1; perhaps TRBD2 as D (6 bases). V was cut by 3 bases and J by 0 bases, with 12 bases left in between. Germline assignment: CDR1 LNHDA and CDR2 SQIVND (reference sequence). The CDR3 is made up of 16 amino acids. The CDR3 region has the DNA TGTGCCAGTAGTATTGGAGGGAGGAGCTCCTACAATGAGCAGTTCTTC. It translates to CASSIGGRSSYNEQFF.

Many counts were recorded for this clonotype. The J gene is TRBJ1-5, the V gene TRBV4-3; no reliable D call. The CDR3 is made up of 15 amino acids. Germline-derived CDR1 and CDR2 are LGHNA and YSLEER. Trimming removed 0 bases at V and 1 base at J, with 7 bases between. The CDR3, as DNA: TGCGCCAGCAGCCAAGATCCGGCAAGCAATCAGCCCCAGCATTTT. Its translation is CASSQDPASNQPQHF.

The table lists this clonotype with many counts. This rearrangement joins TRBV5-4 to TRBJ1-1; D call uncertain. This CDR3 spans 13 amino acids. V was shortened by 2 bases and J by 1 base, with 6 bases between the two germline ends. CDR1 is SGHNT and CDR2 is YYREEE in the germline V gene (reference sequence). This CDR3 reads CASSFRANTEAFF. The CDR3 bases are TGTGCCAGCAGCTTTAGAGCGAACACTGAAGCTTTCTTT.

On this clonotype itself: This may arise from a read error, as a much more abundant clone is one base away. V gene TRBV6-5 combines with J gene TRBJ2-5, with no clear D. CDR3 length: 14 amino acids. Per the germline V gene, CDR1 is MNHEY and CDR2 is SVGAGI. The DNA for the CDR3 is TGTGCCGGCAGTTACGGGCTTCGACAAGAGACCCAGTACTTC. This encodes CAGSYGLRQETQYF.